Below, 22 T cell receptor beta chains from the same sample are listed, as sequenced in a study of T cell clones after liver transplantation. TCRdb keeps only in-frame clones here, not all; method: immunoSEQ multiplex PCR. The table includes tens of thousands of clones, 60% to 80% detected once. The input for sequencing was CD4+ T cells from blood, taken before liver transplant. The receptors shown here come from a human donor who received a liver transplant.

The J gene is TRBJ1-5, the V gene TRBV6-6; 7 nucleotides align to TRBD1. The V and J ends lost 9 bases and 3 bases, in that order; junction bases with no gene match: 8. The CDR3 is 14 residues long. Germline CDR1 and CDR2: MNHNY and SVGAGI (reference sequence). CDR3 sequence reads: CASLPGQINQPQHF. DNA of the CDR3: TGTGCCAGTCTGCCGGGACAGATCAATCAGCCCCAGCATTTT.

The chain has TRBV28 and TRBJ2-3; TRBD2 matches 9 bases. CDR3 size: 16 residues. CDR1 and CDR2 from the germline V gene are MDHEN and SYDVKM. Trimming removed 2 bases from V and 3 bases from J; junction bases left unmatched: 6. The CDR3 nucleotides are TGTGCCAGCAGTTTAAGGCTCAGCGGGGGGACAGATACGCAGTATTTT. This gives the protein CASSLRLSGGTDTQYF.

This rearrangement joins TRBV10-3 to TRBJ2-3, with 11 bases fitting TRBD2. From germline, CDR1 is ENHRY and CDR2 SYGVKD. V lost 0 bases and J lost 5; bases outside the gene matches: 4. The CDR3 is 16 amino acids. This CDR3 is CAISESRTSGGDTQYF. CDR3 bases: TGTGCCATCAGTGAGTCGAGAACTAGCGGGGGAGATACGCAGTATTTT.

The chain couples TRBV4-1 to TRBJ1-4, with a possible D match to TRBD1 (6 bases). The CDR3 spans 13 residues. V was clipped by 5 bases and J by 8 bases, with 12 bases between them. From germline, CDR1 is MGHRA and CDR2 YSYEKL. The CDR3 is CASSSRTDEKLFF. The CDR3 bases are TGCGCCAGCAGCTCTCGGACAGACGAAAAACTGTTTTTT.

This clone appeared a few times. The J gene is TRBJ1-6, the V gene TRBV19; 8 nucleotides agree with TRBD1. Trimming at V came to 1 base and at J to 10 bases, leaving 6 bases not matched to a gene. Germline CDR1 LNHDA, CDR2 SQIVND (reference sequence). CDR3 length: 15 residues. The CDR3 loop reads CASSIGGQGRSPLHF. Written as DNA, the CDR3 is TGTGCCAGTAGTATAGGAGGACAGGGACGCTCACCCCTCCACTTT.

This clone was seen more than once but under ten times. The chain recombines TRBV30 with TRBJ1-2; D is perhaps TRBD1 (6 bases). CDR3 length equals 14 residues. Germline CDR1 GTSNPN, CDR2 SVGIG (reference sequence). The V end was cut by 3 bases, the J end by 7 bases, with 18 bases between. The CDR3 DNA is TGTGCCTGGAGCGAATTACAGGGAGACTCTGGCTACACCTTC. Its translation is CAWSELQGDSGYTF.

This clone showed up many times. This chain connects TRBV6-1 to TRBJ1-1; 9 nucleotides align to TRBD1. The V gene's germline CDR1 is MNHNS and CDR2 SASEGT. Trimming at V came to 4 bases and at J to 10 bases, leaving 4 bases not matched to a gene. This CDR3 is built from 12 residues. CDR3 in DNA: TGTGCCAGCAGTGGGGGACAGGGTGCAGCTTTCTTT. Encoded protein: CASSGGQGAAFF.

Details on this clone: The junction departs from the called germline gene at one end, perhaps through a read error. The genes are TRBV7-9 and TRBJ2-5, with D possibly TRBD1 on 5 matching bases. The CDR3 spans 13 residues. In germline, CDR1 is SEHNR, CDR2 FQNEAQ (reference sequence). The CDR3 DNA reads TGTGCCAGCAGCTTAGTTCGTACTGACCTGGACAACTTC. Translated, it gives CASSLVRTDLDNF.

This chain joins TRBV13 and TRBJ1-2; D not certain. Looked up from germline, CDR1 is PRHDT and CDR2 is FYEKMQ (reference sequence). V shed 0 bases and J shed 8 bases, with 13 bases lying between them. The CDR3 length is 14 residues. CDR3 nucleotide sequence: TGTGCCAGCAGCTTAGGATCGGGAAACGAGGGCTACACCTTC. It specifies CASSLGSGNEGYTF.

This clone was seen a few times. CDR3 in DNA: TGTGCCAGCAGCTTAGGGACAGGGGACGAGCAGTACTTC. As protein: CASSLGTGDEQYF. The chain joins TRBV7-3 to TRBJ2-7; 10 bases line up with TRBD1. The germline gives CDR1 SGHTA, CDR2 FQGTGA. Trimming at V came to 2 bases and at J to 5 bases, leaving 0 bases not matched to a gene. CDR3 length: 13 amino acids.

This sequence joins TRBV27 and TRBJ1-1, with no clear D. Germline assignment: CDR1 MNHEY and CDR2 SMNVEV (reference sequence). Deletions cut 5 bases from V and 6 bases from J, with 16 bases between. CDR3 size: 14 residues. CDR3 DNA: TGTGCCAGCAGTGGTCACCTTAGCCGCTCTGAAGCTTTCTTT. Translation gives CASSGHLSRSEAFF.

This clone was detected only a few times. This rearrangement joins TRBV18 to TRBJ1-1; the D is unclear. The ends were cut back, 3 bases at V and 6 bases at J, with 11 bases in the middle. In germline, CDR1 is KGHSH, CDR2 LQKENI. CDR3 length: 13 amino acids. Written as DNA, the CDR3 is TGTGCCAGCTCACCGGAAGAAGGAGCTGAAGCTTTCTTT. This sequence encodes CASSPEEGAEAFF.

The CDR3 bases are TGTGCCAGCAGCCAAGATTTCCGGACAGGGAACGCGAACACCGGGGAGCTGTTTTTT. Its translation: CASSQDFRTGNANTGELFF. V usage is TRBV14 and J usage is TRBJ2-2; 8 bases align to TRBD1. The length of the CDR3 is 19 residues. Trimming cost V 0 bases and J 0 bases; bases outside gene matches: 9. Germline-derived CDR1 and CDR2 are SGHDN and FVKESK.

The rearrangement uses TRBV27 and TRBJ1-5, with TRBD1 matching 10 bases. Germline lookup yields CDR1 MNHEY and CDR2 SMNVEV (reference sequence). The CDR3 sequence is 15 residues long. J was trimmed by 4 bases and V by 6 bases; bases with no gene match: 6. CDR3 sequence reads: CASSRGTGANQPQHF. The CDR3 coding sequence is TGTGCCAGCAGCCGTGGGACAGGGGCGAATCAGCCCCAGCATTTT.

The genes are TRBV5-8 and TRBJ2-3; 8 bases map to TRBD2. V shed 2 bases, J shed 3 bases, and the junction held 8 bases outside the gene matches. Per germline, CDR1 SGHTS and CDR2 YDEGEE. The CDR3 covers 16 residues. The chain's CDR3 is CASSLGFRGGTDTQYF. The CDR3 coding sequence is TGTGCCAGCAGCTTAGGATTTCGGGGGGGGACAGATACGCAGTATTTT.

V usage is TRBV30 and J usage is TRBJ1-2, with TRBD1 matching 7 bases. The CDR3 has 17 amino acids. The trim removed 3 bases at V and 0 bases at J, leaving 13 bases unmatched. CDR1 is GTSNPN and CDR2 is SVGIG in the germline V gene (reference sequence). The CDR3 is CAWSLGGRGRANYGYTF. As DNA, the CDR3 is TGTGCCTGGAGCCTAGGGGGCAGGGGAAGGGCTAACTATGGCTACACCTTC. The full variable domain, its missing parts supplied by reference TRBV30 and TRBJ1-2, is SQTIHQWPATLVQPVGSPLSLECTVEGTSNPNLYWYRQAAGRGLQLLFYSVGIGQISSEVPQNLSASRPQDRQFILSSKKLLLSDSGFYLCAWSLGGRGRANYGYTFGSGTRLTVV.

V and J are TRBV28 and TRBJ2-7; TRBD2 aligns across 7 bases. Losses at the gene ends were 2 bases for V and 9 bases for J; bases not matched to a gene: 4. The CDR3 is 12 residues long. Germline assignment: CDR1 MDHEN and CDR2 SYDVKM. The DNA of the CDR3 is TGTGCCAGCAGTTTAGGGGGGGAAAGGCAGTACTTC. It yields the protein CASSLGGERQYF.

J is TRBJ2-1 and V is TRBV18, with D possibly being TRBD2 (6 bases). Trimming took 8 bases from V and 4 from J, leaving 15 bases between them. CDR1 KGHSH and CDR2 LQKENI come from the germline V gene. The length of the CDR3 is 14 residues. CDR3 region: CASTQGTGYNEQFF. CDR3 coding DNA: TGTGCCAGCACCCAAGGGACTGGATACAATGAGCAGTTCTTC.

This clone was counted ten times or more. CDR3: CASRPGQGVYEQYF. DNA for the CDR3: TGTGCCAGCCGTCCGGGACAGGGAGTCTACGAGCAGTACTTC. The rearrangement links TRBV27 to TRBJ2-7; 9 positions match TRBD1. Unmatched junction bases numbered 8, after V lost 8 bases and J lost 3 bases. There are 14 residues in the CDR3. Germline V gene data show CDR1 as MNHEY and CDR2 as SMNVEV (reference sequence).

The gene calls are TRBV30 and TRBJ1-2, with 8 bases fitting TRBD1. This CDR3 contains 14 residues. Germline assignment: CDR1 GTSNPN and CDR2 SVGIG (reference sequence). After removal of 3 bases from V and 8 bases from J, the junction contained 11 bases not matched to a gene. CDR3 coding DNA: TGTGCCTGGAGCGCTGGACAGGGCGCTGGGGGCTACACCTTC. This encodes CAWSAGQGAGGYTF.

The chain has TRBV28 and TRBJ1-2; a possible D gene is TRBD1 (6 bases). The V and J ends lost 5 bases and 4 bases respectively, with 14 bases between them. The CDR3 loop spans 14 amino acids. Germline CDR1 is MDHEN and CDR2 is SYDVKM. DNA for the CDR3: TGTGCCAGCAGTCCTACCAACAGGGTCTATGGCTACACCTTC. Translated: CASSPTNRVYGYTF.

This clone has a handful of counts. V gene TRBV29-1 combines with J gene TRBJ2-3; the match to TRBD1 covers 8 bases. In germline, CDR1 is SQVTM, CDR2 ANQGSEA. The CDR3 length is 14 residues. The V and J ends lost 3 bases and 0 bases, in that order; junction bases with no gene match: 2. The CDR3 bases are TGCAGCGTTGATAGGGACAGGAGCACAGATACGCAGTATTTT. Translating it yields CSVDRDRSTDTQYF.